This T cell receptor beta chain was sequenced during a study of blood T cell repertoires in COVID-19. In the study overall: Material from acute and convalescent COVID-19 was sourced from the United States, Italy and Spain. The cDNA or gDNA used as material had been derived from T cells, B-cell-depleted T cells, or PBMCs.

The length of the CDR3 is 16 residues. Trimming left V 6 bases short and J 6 bases short, with 21 bases between. Germline values: CDR1 MNHNY, CDR2 SVGAGI (reference sequence). Per the original data handling: From reference gene primer amplification, estimates of nucleated cell counts were derived. Libraries were prepared by immunoSEQ multiplex PCR; TCRdb keeps only in-frame clonotypes and omits some of them. That table gives V, J and clone size, and the DNA gave D and trimming. The sample records 380,000 or so clones, more than 75% being singletons. Sequenced material: peripheral blood. This TCR came from a human donor with acute or convalescent COVID-19. The donor label of this sample is uncertain. This chain joins TRBV6-6 and TRBJ1-5; the D gene is possibly TRBD1 (6 bases). CDR3 DNA: TGTGCCAGCAGATCCGAAACAGGGAGAAATAGTCAGCCCCAGCATTTT. Its translation: CASRSETGRNSQPQHF.